One T cell receptor (beta chain) is described in this entry. Antigen unknown. This CDR3 contains 15 residues. V was clipped by 4 bases and J by 0 bases, with 12 bases between them. Germline loops: CDR1 LNHDA, CDR2 SQIVND (reference sequence). This sample is drawn from a study of vaccination and CD4 T cells after COVID-19. Looking at the study overall: Each enrolled participant received a two-dose regimen of either BNT162b2 or mRNA-1273 vaccine.

Treatment reported: roughly nine-day PBMC culture with coronavirus spike peptide pools or control peptides (ViraFEST assay). Gathered ahead of the COVID-19 pandemic (2011-2018) were the CD4+ T cells of the unexposed donor. Sequencing of DNA taken from cultured CD4+ T cells relied on the Oncomine TCR Beta short-read assay. Each CDR3 protein is one row after TCRdb ran MiXCR on the PCR reads. The sample lists about 8,600 distinct CDR3 sequences, about half seen once, with roughly 17% in the top ten. The TCR was taken from a human donor in good health. The sequenced sample consisted of CD4+ T cells from blood, cultured in vitro. The chain links TRBV19 to TRBJ1-1; D not resolved. In DNA, the CDR3 is TGTGCCAGTAGTAGGACGGATCTCATGAACACTGAAGCTTTCTTT. Translating it yields CASSRTDLMNTEAFF. The variable domain in full, with the rest retrieved from reference TRBV19 and TRBJ1-1, is DGGITQSPKYLFRKEGQNVTLSCEQNLNHDAMYWYRQDPGQGLRLIYYSQIVNDFQKGDIAEGYSVSREKKESFPLTVTSAQKNPTAFYLCASSRTDLMNTEAFFGQGTRLTVV.